These 27 T cell receptor beta chains came from one sample sequenced in a study of blood T cell repertoires in COVID-19. Only in-frame clones appear in the TCRdb table, and some are missing; sequencing was by immunoSEQ multiplex PCR. The data hold some 13,000 clones, with around 88% observed a single time. The sample was peripheral blood. The receptors stem from a man aged 80 or over with acute or convalescent COVID-19.

V is TRBV6-6 and J is TRBJ2-7, with 7 bases fitting TRBD2. The CDR3 runs 13 residues. CDR1 is MNHNY, CDR2 SVGAGI, per germline (reference sequence). V dropped 6 bases and J dropped 2; count of bases not matched to a gene: 4. CDR3 in amino acids: CASSPSGTYEQYF. As DNA, the CDR3 is TGTGCCAGCAGCCCTAGCGGTACCTACGAGCAGTACTTC.

The V gene is TRBV30, the J gene TRBJ2-3; 7 nucleotides align to TRBD2. The germline V gene encodes CDR1 GTSNPN and CDR2 SVGIG (reference sequence). The CDR3 runs 14 residues. After removal of 5 bases from V and 0 bases from J, the junction contained 5 bases not matched to a gene. CDR3 in DNA: TGTGCCTGGGGGGACTACCCAAGCACAGATACGCAGTATTTT. It encodes CAWGDYPSTDTQYF.

The rearrangement uses TRBV20-1 and TRBJ1-5, with TRBD1 identical over 11 bases. CDR1 is DFQATT, CDR2 SNEGSKA, per germline (reference sequence). CDR3 length equals 17 residues. V trimming: 3 bases; J trimming: 0 bases; junction bases outside the gene matches: 7. CDR3 in amino acids: CSASGDRGLNSNQPQHF. CDR3 coding DNA: TGCAGTGCTAGTGGGGACAGGGGGTTAAATAGCAATCAGCCCCAGCATTTT.

The V and J genes are TRBV2 and TRBJ2-5, with D tentatively TRBD1 (7 bases). Germline-derived CDR1 and CDR2 are SNHLY and FYNNEI. V lost 6 bases and J 5 bases, leaving 16 bases between the germline ends. The CDR3 has 14 amino acids. Here the CDR3 DNA reads TGTGCCAGCAGAGCACAACAGGGGAGGGAGACCCAGTACTTC. Protein: CASRAQQGRETQYF.

The chain recombines TRBV7-3 with TRBJ2-3; 7 nucleotides line up with TRBD1. CDR1 and CDR2 from the germline V gene are SGHTA and FQGTGA. The CDR3 totals 15 residues. J was trimmed by 2 bases and V by 5 bases; bases with no gene match: 7. The DNA for the CDR3 is TGTGCCAGCAGCCTGACAGGGCCTTACACAGATACGCAGTATTTT. Translation gives CASSLTGPYTDTQYF.

The chain joins TRBV9 to TRBJ2-1, with TRBD2 matching 10 bases. Germline V gene sequence: CDR1 SGDLS, CDR2 YYNGEE. Germline trimming cut 4 bases from V and 10 bases from J; bases unmatched to any gene: 8. CDR3 length: 14 residues. CDR3 sequence (DNA): TGTGCCAGCAGCACAGCGGGGGGGCCCCGGGAGCAGTTCTTC. This sequence encodes CASSTAGGPREQFF.

V usage is TRBV2 and J usage is TRBJ1-2; D possibly corresponds to TRBD1 (5 bases). V lost 8 bases and J lost 4, with 14 bases in between. Germline assignment: CDR1 SNHLY and CDR2 FYNNEI. The CDR3 extends over 13 amino acids. The CDR3 DNA follows: TGTGCCAGCGGTGGACACCTGACCTATGGCTACACCTTC. This sequence encodes CASGGHLTYGYTF.

CDR3 DNA: TGTGCCAGCAGCCTCAGACAGGGCTCGAACACCGGGGAGCTGTTTTTT. Protein product: CASSLRQGSNTGELFF. V usage is TRBV3-1 (or the pseudogene TRBV3-2) and J usage is TRBJ2-2; TRBD1 agrees at 7 bases. The J segment lost 0 bases and the V segment lost 4 bases, leaving 5 bases of the junction unmatched. The CDR3 runs 16 residues. The V gene's germline CDR1 is LGHDT and CDR2 YNNKEL (reference sequence).

The chain recombines TRBV24-1 with TRBJ2-1; 8 bases are shared with TRBD2. This CDR3 has 14 residues. Germline V lookup: CDR1 KGHDR, CDR2 SFDVKD. The junction had 15 bases not matched to a gene; V was cut back by 9 bases and J by 12 bases. CDR3 amino acids: CATEVSGSSKGQFF. The CDR3 DNA is TGTGCCACCGAGGTAAGCGGGAGCTCGAAGGGGCAGTTCTTC.

The chain couples TRBV24-1 to TRBJ1-1; TRBD1 is a possible D gene (5 bases). The CDR3 is made up of 14 amino acids. Trimming took off 3 bases at V and 4 bases at J, with 11 bases between the two ends. Germline assignment: CDR1 KGHDR and CDR2 SFDVKD. The CDR3 DNA reads TGTGCCACCAGTGATGGGGGGAGGGCCACTGAAGCTTTCTTT. The encoded protein is CATSDGGRATEAFF.

The CDR3 DNA reads TGTGCCACCAGCAGAGATTCAGTGCAGGGGGTGATGGACACTGAAGCTTTCTTT. Protein: CATSRDSVQGVMDTEAFF. This rearrangement joins TRBV15 to TRBJ1-1; TRBD1 matches at 7 bases. V trimming: 0 bases; J trimming: 3 bases; junction bases outside the gene matches: 13. This CDR3 comprises 18 residues. Germline V gene data show CDR1 as LNHNV and CDR2 as YYDKDF (reference sequence).

The gene calls are TRBV30 and TRBJ2-2, with D hard to call. With 0 bases removed from V and 1 base from J, the gap between germline ends came to 9 bases. Germline loops: CDR1 GTSNPN, CDR2 SVGIG (reference sequence). The CDR3 has 15 residues. CDR3: CAWSVANENTGELFF. The CDR3 nucleotides are TGTGCCTGGAGTGTAGCTAACGAGAACACCGGGGAGCTGTTTTTT.

The chain recombines TRBV3-1 (or the pseudogene TRBV3-2) with TRBJ2-1, with 9 positions matching TRBD2. The germline CDR1 and CDR2 sequences are LGHDT and YNNKEL (reference sequence). The CDR3 loop spans 16 amino acids. The V and J ends lost 1 base and 7 bases, in that order; junction bases with no gene match: 8. The CDR3 nucleotides read TGTGCCAGCAGCCAAGCAGGAGCGGGGGGCCGGAATGAGCAGTTCTTC. Its protein product is CASSQAGAGGRNEQFF.

V is TRBV4-1 and J is TRBJ2-1; TRBD2 agrees at 14 bases. The CDR3 extends over 18 amino acids. Germline V gives CDR1 MGHRA, CDR2 YSYEKL. The V and J ends lost 4 bases and 9 bases, in that order; junction bases with no gene match: 14. In DNA, the CDR3 is TGCGCCAGCAGCCGACTTTCCGGGACTAGCGGGGGAAAGAGTGAGCAGTTCTTC. It specifies CASSRLSGTSGGKSEQFF.

This chain uses TRBV27 with TRBJ2-2; D gene unclear. Trimming cost V 4 bases and J 0 bases, with 12 bases left between them. The germline V gene has CDR1 MNHEY and CDR2 SMNVEV (reference sequence). The CDR3 has 16 amino acids. This chain's CDR3 is CASSSRAAANTGELFF. CDR3 nucleotides: TGTGCCAGCAGTTCTCGCGCGGCAGCGAACACCGGGGAGCTGTTTTTT.

V is TRBV19 and J is TRBJ2-6; D possibly corresponds to TRBD1 (5 bases). Germline lookup yields CDR1 LNHDA and CDR2 SQIVND (reference sequence). The V end lost 7 bases, the J end lost 0 bases, and 10 bases lay between the germline ends. The CDR3 has 15 amino acids. The CDR3 protein is CASISRDSGANVLTF. The CDR3 bases are TGTGCCAGTATCTCCAGGGACTCTGGGGCCAACGTCCTGACTTTC. Full variable domain (outside the CDR3, taken from reference TRBV19 and TRBJ2-6): DGGITQSPKYLFRKEGQNVTLSCEQNLNHDAMYWYRQDPGQGLRLIYYSQIVNDFQKGDIAEGYSVSREKKESFPLTVTSAQKNPTAFYLCASISRDSGANVLTFGAGSRLTVL.

This clone was found once. The J gene is TRBJ2-3, the V gene TRBV5-8; D is possibly TRBD2 (5 bases). Germline loops: CDR1 SGHTS, CDR2 YDEGEE. The CDR3 has 15 residues. The ends were cut back, 1 base at V and 0 bases at J, with 9 bases in the middle. The CDR3 sequence: CASSLRGPSTDTQYF. The CDR3 DNA sequence: TGTGCCAGCAGCTTGCGAGGGCCGAGCACAGATACGCAGTATTTT.

The chain employs TRBV11-2 and TRBJ1-1; 7 nucleotides align to TRBD1. Germline CDR1 is SGHAT and CDR2 is FQNNGV. CDR3 length equals 14 residues. The junction had 6 bases not matched to a gene; V was cut back by 4 bases and J by 4 bases. CDR3 residues: CASSSIRGATEAFF. CDR3 in DNA: TGTGCCAGCAGCTCGATCAGGGGGGCCACTGAAGCTTTCTTT.

This clone was counted once. The genes are TRBV12-3 or TRBV12-4 and TRBJ1-6, with D uncertain. The CDR3 is 13 residues long. V dropped 7 bases and J dropped 8 bases, with 12 bases sitting between them. The CDR3 reads CASTEWRDSPLHF. The CDR3 bases are TGTGCCAGCACTGAGTGGAGAGATTCACCCCTCCACTTT.

V is TRBV3-1 (or the pseudogene TRBV3-2) and J is TRBJ2-1; 10 bases are shared with TRBD2. Trimming cost V 5 bases and J 10 bases; bases outside gene matches: 2. Germline V gene data show CDR1 as LGHDT and CDR2 as YNNKEL (reference sequence). The CDR3 is 12 amino acids. CDR3 sequence: CASSKLAGEQFF. The CDR3, as DNA: TGTGCCAGCAGCAAACTAGCGGGAGAGCAGTTCTTC.

The rearrangement joins TRBV29-1 to TRBJ2-1; 11 bases fit TRBD2. This CDR3 is 13 amino acids long. V was clipped by 6 bases and J by 5 bases; unmatched bases: 3. Germline lookup yields CDR1 SQVTM and CDR2 ANQGSEA. CDR3 loop: CSVLAGGDNEQFF. CDR3 coding DNA: TGCAGCGTCTTAGCGGGAGGGGACAATGAGCAGTTCTTC.

The chain uses TRBV6-5 and TRBJ1-5; the D gene is possibly TRBD1 (6 bases). Germline loops: CDR1 MNHEY, CDR2 SVGAGI. Trimming left V 5 bases short and J 6 bases short, with 14 bases between. The CDR3 totals 14 residues. The CDR3 nucleotides are TGTGCCAGCAGTCCCGGGACAAGAGTTCAGCCCCAGCATTTT. It yields the protein CASSPGTRVQPQHF.

The V call is TRBV6-1, the J call TRBJ2-7, with 11 bases identical to TRBD2. This CDR3 region has 20 residues. J lost 3 bases, V lost 3 bases, and 19 bases had no gene match. Germline V gives CDR1 MNHNS, CDR2 SASEGT. The CDR3 nucleotides read TGTGCCAGCAGTGAGATAGGGGTTAGCGGGAGGGACCGTCGGGGCTACGAGCAGTACTTC. The encoded protein is CASSEIGVSGRDRRGYEQYF.

This clone appeared once. V gene TRBV11-2 combines with J gene TRBJ1-2; D possibly corresponds to TRBD1 (5 bases). The CDR3 consists of 13 residues. Trimming took off 0 bases at V and 8 bases at J, with 10 bases between the two ends. CDR1 is SGHAT and CDR2 is FQNNGV in the germline V gene. CDR3 amino acids: CASSLDREVGYTF. The CDR3 region has the DNA TGTGCCAGCAGCTTAGACAGGGAGGTCGGCTACACCTTC. Looking up the rest from reference TRBV11-2 and TRBJ1-2 gives the full variable domain: EAGVAQSPRYKIIEKRQSVAFWCNPISGHATLYWYQQILGQGPKLLIQFQNNGVVDDSQLPKDRFSAERLKGVDSTLKIQPAKLEDSAVYLCASSLDREVGYTFGSGTRLTVV.

The V gene is TRBV5-8, the J gene TRBJ2-3; TRBD2 is a possible D gene (6 bases). There are 14 residues in the CDR3. CDR1 and CDR2 (germline): SGHTS, YDEGEE. V lost 2 bases, J lost 1 base, and 8 bases lay in between. The CDR3 sequence is CASSFWGGTDTQYF. CDR3 coding DNA: TGTGCCAGCAGCTTTTGGGGGGGCACAGATACGCAGTATTTT. Drawing the rest from reference TRBV5-8 and TRBJ2-3, the complete variable domain is EAGVTQSPTHLIKTRGQQATLRCSPISGHTSVYWYQQALGLGLQFLLWYDEGEERNRGNFPPRFSGRQFPNYSSELNVNALELEDSALYLCASSFWGGTDTQYFGPGTRLTVL.

The chain has TRBV11-3 and TRBJ2-1, with 7 nucleotides matching TRBD2. Germline CDR1 reads SGHNT; CDR2 reads YENEEA. V lost 3 bases and J lost 7; bases outside the gene matches: 6. This CDR3 spans 14 amino acids. The CDR3 reads CASSLRREGNEQFF. CDR3 nucleotides: TGTGCCAGCAGCTTGCGCAGGGAGGGGAATGAGCAGTTCTTC.

V and J are TRBV30 and TRBJ2-4; the D gene is possibly TRBD1 (6 bases). Trimming took off 5 bases at V and 0 bases at J, with 14 bases between the two ends. The length of the CDR3 is 15 residues. Looked up from germline, CDR1 is GTSNPN and CDR2 is SVGIG (reference sequence). The CDR3 spells CAWGGQSVAKNIQYF. CDR3 nucleotides: TGTGCCTGGGGGGGACAATCCGTAGCCAAAAACATTCAGTACTTC.